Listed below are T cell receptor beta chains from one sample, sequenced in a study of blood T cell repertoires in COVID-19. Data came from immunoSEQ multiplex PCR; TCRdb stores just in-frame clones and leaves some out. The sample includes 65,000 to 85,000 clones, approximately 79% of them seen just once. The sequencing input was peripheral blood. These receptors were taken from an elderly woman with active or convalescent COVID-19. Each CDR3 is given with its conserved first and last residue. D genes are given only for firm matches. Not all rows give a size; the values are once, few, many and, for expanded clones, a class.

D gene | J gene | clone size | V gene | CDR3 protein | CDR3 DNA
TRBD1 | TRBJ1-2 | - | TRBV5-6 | CASSLADRGSYGYTF | TGTGCCAGCAGCTTGGCTGACAGGGGTTCGTATGGCTACACCTTC
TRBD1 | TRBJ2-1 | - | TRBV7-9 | CASSAPGQTYNEQFF | TGTGCCAGCAGCGCACCGGGACAGACGTACAATGAGCAGTTCTTC
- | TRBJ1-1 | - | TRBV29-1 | CSVEPGVRGREAFF | TGCAGCGTTGAACCCGGGGTCCGCGGCAGAGAAGCTTTCTTT
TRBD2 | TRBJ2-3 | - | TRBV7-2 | CASSLDLAGASTDTQYF | TGTGCCAGCAGCTTAGATCTAGCGGGAGCTAGCACAGATACGCAGTATTTT
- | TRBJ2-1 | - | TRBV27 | CASSRAVPGNEQFF | TGTGCCAGCAGCCGAGCGGTCCCTGGGAATGAGCAGTTCTTC
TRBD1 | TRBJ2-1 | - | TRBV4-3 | CASSQRQGVGNEQFF | TGCGCCAGCAGCCAACGACAGGGGGTGGGCAATGAGCAGTTCTTC
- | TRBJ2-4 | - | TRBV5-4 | CASSPIGGLAKNIQYF | TGTGCCAGCAGCCCCATTGGCGGACTAGCCAAAAACATTCAGTACTTC
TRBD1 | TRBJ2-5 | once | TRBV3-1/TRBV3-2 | CASSSRDRGFQETQYF | TGTGCCAGCAGCAGCCGGGACAGGGGATTTCAAGAGACCCAGTACTTC
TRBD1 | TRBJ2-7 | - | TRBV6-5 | CASRKQGTYEQYF | TGTGCCAGCAGAAAACAGGGGACCTACGAGCAGTACTTC
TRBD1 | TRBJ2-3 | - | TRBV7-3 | CASSLTGRDGTDTDTQYF | TGTGCCAGCAGCTTAACTGGCCGGGACGGGACAGACACAGATACGCAGTATTTT
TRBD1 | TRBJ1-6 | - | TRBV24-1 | CATSDVNRDRVFYNSPLHF | TGTGCCACCAGTGATGTAAACCGGGACAGGGTTTTTTATAATTCACCCCTCCACTTT
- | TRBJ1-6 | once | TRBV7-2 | CASSLDQGSYNSPLHF | TGTGCCAGCAGCTTAGATCAGGGCTCCTATAATTCACCCCTCCACTTT
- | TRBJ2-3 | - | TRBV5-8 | CASSLGGAGVKTDTQYF | TGTGCCAGCAGCTTGGGTGGTGCAGGGGTTAAAACAGATACGCAGTATTTT
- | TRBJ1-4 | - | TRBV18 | CASSPAPSGATNEKLFF | TGTGCCAGCTCACCGGCTCCCTCAGGGGCAACTAATGAAAAACTGTTTTTT
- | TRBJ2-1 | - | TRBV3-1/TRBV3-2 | CASSQDLSAYREQFF | TGTGCCAGCAGCCAAGATCTTAGTGCCTACAGAGAGCAGTTCTTC
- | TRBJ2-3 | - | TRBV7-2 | CASSLKRGLTGTDTQYF | TGTGCCAGCAGCTTAAAGAGGGGACTGACTGGCACAGATACGCAGTATTTT
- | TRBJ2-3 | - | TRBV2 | CASNYYTDTQYF | TGTGCCAGCAACTACTACACAGATACGCAGTATTTT
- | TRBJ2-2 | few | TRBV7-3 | CASSSATQGRALTGELFF | TGTGCCAGCAGCTCTGCCACGCAAGGGCGGGCTCTCACCGGGGAGCTGTTTTTT
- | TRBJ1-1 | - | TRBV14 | CASSQGQYTEAFF | TGTGCCAGCAGCCAAGGGCAGTACACTGAAGCTTTCTTT
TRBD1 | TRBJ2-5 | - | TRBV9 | CASSVGQGTFQETQYF | TGTGCCAGCAGCGTAGGACAGGGAACCTTCCAAGAGACCCAGTACTTC
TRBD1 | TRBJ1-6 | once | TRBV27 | CASGGQGSYNSPLHF | TGTGCCAGCGGCGGACAGGGCTCCTATAATTCACCCCTCCACTTT
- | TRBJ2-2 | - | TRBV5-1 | CASSRLGGRGELFF | TGCGCCAGCAGCCGGCTGGGGGGTCGCGGGGAGCTGTTTTTT
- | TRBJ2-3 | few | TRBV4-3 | CASSQDSGTDTQYF | TGCGCCAGCAGCCAAGATTCAGGTACAGATACGCAGTATTTT